This record covers a single T cell receptor beta chain. Its target is not known. One end of the junction varies from germline; a read error may be responsible. These data originate in a study of CD8 T cells in ankylosing spondylitis. Study results and limitations: It appeared that ankylosing spondylitis blood was characterized by a TCR beta motif of several highly homologous variants.

The CDR3 contains 15 residues. Germline lookup yields CDR1 MNHEY and CDR2 SVGEGT. A single record per CDR3 protein comes from TCRdb applying MiXCR to the 5' RACE reads. Of hundreds of thousands of distinct CDR3 sequences listed, about 12% are singletons. Sequences were obtained from blood, either unsorted or a sorted T cell fraction (not recorded which). The clonotype comes from a male donor with ankylosing spondylitis. V gene TRBV6-2 or TRBV6-3 combines with J gene TRBJ2-7; 8 bases map to TRBD1. CDR3 in DNA: TGTGCCAGCAGATTTTGGGACAGGTCCTACGACGAGAAGTACTTC. Its translation is CASRFWDRSYDEKYF.